A selection of T cell receptor beta chains follows, all from one sample in a study of CD8 T cells in ankylosing spondylitis. TCRdb fed the 5' RACE reads into MiXCR, producing one record per CDR3 protein. The sample contains about 800,000 distinct CDR3 sequences, approximately 12% of which appear only once. Specimen: blood, either unsorted or a sorted T cell fraction (not recorded which). These receptors all come from a male donor with ankylosing spondylitis. Each CDR3 is given without its conserved first and last residue. D genes are given only for firm matches.

v_gene: TRBV15; d_gene: NA; j_gene: TRBJ2-7; CDR3aa: ATSRVSGYEQY
v_gene: TRBV5-1; d_gene: NA; j_gene: TRBJ1-1; CDR3aa: ASSFGEGMNTEAF
v_gene: TRBV12-3/TRBV12-4; d_gene: TRBD1; j_gene: TRBJ1-1; CDR3aa: ASSPPGQGRLNTEAF
v_gene: TRBV20-1; d_gene: TRBD1; j_gene: TRBJ2-4; CDR3aa: SRQGLAKNIQY
v_gene: TRBV7-2; d_gene: TRBD1; j_gene: TRBJ1-1; CDR3aa: ASSPQGASTEAF
v_gene: TRBV24-1; d_gene: TRBD1; j_gene: TRBJ2-7; CDR3aa: ATSDPRTGGNEQY
v_gene: TRBV29-1; d_gene: NA; j_gene: TRBJ2-1; CDR3aa: SANPPNVPEQF
v_gene: TRBV29-1; d_gene: NA; j_gene: TRBJ1-4; CDR3aa: SVVPSATNEKLF
v_gene: TRBV29-1; d_gene: NA; j_gene: TRBJ2-4; CDR3aa: SVESSAKNIQY
v_gene: TRBV15; d_gene: NA; j_gene: TRBJ2-1; CDR3aa: ATSRDVGVEQF
v_gene: TRBV6-2/TRBV6-3; d_gene: NA; j_gene: TRBJ2-7; CDR3aa: ASSRTALIPY
v_gene: TRBV5-1; d_gene: NA; j_gene: TRBJ1-2; CDR3aa: ASSLFVGNGYT
v_gene: TRBV5-1; d_gene: TRBD2; j_gene: TRBJ2-5; CDR3aa: ASSSDPSGIQETQY
v_gene: TRBV4-3; d_gene: NA; j_gene: TRBJ2-6; CDR3aa: ASSQDVRAGANVLT
v_gene: TRBV4-2; d_gene: NA; j_gene: TRBJ2-7; CDR3aa: ASSQDESSPYEQY
v_gene: TRBV20-1; d_gene: TRBD1; j_gene: TRBJ1-2; CDR3aa: SARVPGGKGYT
v_gene: TRBV12-3/TRBV12-4; d_gene: NA; j_gene: TRBJ2-3; CDR3aa: ASSPRGSGSTDTQY
v_gene: TRBV10-2; d_gene: TRBD1; j_gene: TRBJ2-1; CDR3aa: ASKSRGPPWDEQF
v_gene: TRBV10-1; d_gene: TRBD2; j_gene: TRBJ2-1; CDR3aa: ASSESNREGTL
v_gene: TRBV20-1; d_gene: TRBD1; j_gene: TRBJ1-2; CDR3aa: SASPPTGDYGYT
v_gene: TRBV5-1; d_gene: TRBD1; j_gene: TRBJ2-7; CDR3aa: ASSLWTGGSYEQY
v_gene: TRBV20-1; d_gene: NA; j_gene: TRBJ2-6; CDR3aa: SAALGANVLT
v_gene: TRBV7-2; d_gene: NA; j_gene: TRBJ1-4; CDR3aa: ASSLMGGGHEKLF
v_gene: TRBV7-8; d_gene: NA; j_gene: TRBJ2-1; CDR3aa: ASSFLASTGREQF
v_gene: TRBV7-2; d_gene: NA; j_gene: TRBJ2-3; CDR3aa: ASSLEGLGDTQY
v_gene: TRBV20-1; d_gene: NA; j_gene: TRBJ1-2; CDR3aa: SAGGTTNYGYT
v_gene: TRBV6-1; d_gene: NA; j_gene: TRBJ1-2; CDR3aa: ASNKIRGTANYGYT
v_gene: TRBV21-1; d_gene: NA; j_gene: TRBJ1-1; CDR3aa: ASSKAAVLVSF
v_gene: TRBV20-1; d_gene: TRBD1; j_gene: TRBJ1-2; CDR3aa: SAREGQAYGYT
v_gene: TRBV7-2; d_gene: NA; j_gene: TRBJ1-2; CDR3aa: ASSASPGYGYT